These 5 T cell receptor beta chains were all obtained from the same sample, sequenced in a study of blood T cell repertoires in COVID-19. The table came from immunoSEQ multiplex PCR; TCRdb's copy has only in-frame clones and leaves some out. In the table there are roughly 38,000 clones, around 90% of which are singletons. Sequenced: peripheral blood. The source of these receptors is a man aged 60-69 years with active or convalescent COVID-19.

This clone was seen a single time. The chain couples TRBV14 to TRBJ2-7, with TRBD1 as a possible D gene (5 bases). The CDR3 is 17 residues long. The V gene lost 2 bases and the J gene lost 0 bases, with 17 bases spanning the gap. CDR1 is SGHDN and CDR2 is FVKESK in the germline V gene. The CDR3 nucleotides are TGTGCCAGCAGCCAAAAGCCCTTGGGGCCGTCCTCCTACGAGCAGTACTTC. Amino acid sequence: CASSQKPLGPSSYEQYF.

CDR3 residues: CASSLRPSGSMSTDTQYF. DNA of the CDR3: TGCGCCAGCAGCTTGCGGCCTAGCGGGAGTATGAGCACAGATACGCAGTATTTT. This sequence joins TRBV5-1 and TRBJ2-3, with 10 bases that match TRBD2. The trim removed 1 base at V and 0 bases at J, leaving 8 bases unmatched. The CDR3 sequence is 18 residues long. Germline V gene lookup returns CDR1 SGHRS and CDR2 YFSETQ.

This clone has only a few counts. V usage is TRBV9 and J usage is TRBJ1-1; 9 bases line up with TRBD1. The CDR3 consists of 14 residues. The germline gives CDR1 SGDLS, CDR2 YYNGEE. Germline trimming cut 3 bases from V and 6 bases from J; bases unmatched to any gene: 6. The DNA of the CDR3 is TGTGCCAGCAGCGGGACAGGGGTATTATCTGAAGCTTTCTTT. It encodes CASSGTGVLSEAFF.

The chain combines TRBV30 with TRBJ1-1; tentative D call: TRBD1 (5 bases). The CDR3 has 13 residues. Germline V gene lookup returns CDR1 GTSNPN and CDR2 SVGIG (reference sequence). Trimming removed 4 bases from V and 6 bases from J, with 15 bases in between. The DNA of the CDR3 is TGTGCCTGGAATCGGGACTGGGAAGCTGAAGCTTTCTTT. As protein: CAWNRDWEAEAFF.

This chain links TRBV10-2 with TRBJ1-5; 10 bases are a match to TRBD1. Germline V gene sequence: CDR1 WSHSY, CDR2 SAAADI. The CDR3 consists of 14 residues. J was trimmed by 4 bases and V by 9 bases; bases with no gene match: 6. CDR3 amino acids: CASAGTGDNQPQHF. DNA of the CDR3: TGCGCCAGTGCCGGGACAGGGGATAATCAGCCCCAGCATTTT.